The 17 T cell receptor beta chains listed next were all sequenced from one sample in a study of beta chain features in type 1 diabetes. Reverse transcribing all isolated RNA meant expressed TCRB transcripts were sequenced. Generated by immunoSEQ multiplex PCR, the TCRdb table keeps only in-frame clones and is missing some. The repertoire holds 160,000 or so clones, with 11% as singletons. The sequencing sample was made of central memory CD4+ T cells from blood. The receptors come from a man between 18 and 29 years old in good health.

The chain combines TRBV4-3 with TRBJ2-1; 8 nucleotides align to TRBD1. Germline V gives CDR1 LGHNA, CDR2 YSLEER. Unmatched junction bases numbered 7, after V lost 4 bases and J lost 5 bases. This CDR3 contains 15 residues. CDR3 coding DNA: TGCGCCAGCAGCCCCACAGGGGGACCTAACAATGAGCAGTTCTTC. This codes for CASSPTGGPNNEQFF.

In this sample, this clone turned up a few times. DNA for the CDR3: TGTGCCAGCAGCCTGGGGACAGCTTCACCCCTCCACTTT. Residues: CASSLGTASPLHF. V usage is TRBV9 and J usage is TRBJ1-6, with TRBD1 identical over 7 bases. The CDR3 has 13 amino acids. After removal of 4 bases from V and 9 bases from J, the junction contained 4 bases not matched to a gene. Germline-derived CDR1 and CDR2 are SGDLS and YYNGEE.

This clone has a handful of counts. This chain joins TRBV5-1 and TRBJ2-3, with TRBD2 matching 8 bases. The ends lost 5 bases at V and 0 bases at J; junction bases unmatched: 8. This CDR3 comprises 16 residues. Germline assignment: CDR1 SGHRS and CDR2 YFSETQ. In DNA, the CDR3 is TGCGCCAGCAGTTCCCTAGCGGGTGCTAGCACAGATACGCAGTATTTT. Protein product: CASSSLAGASTDTQYF.

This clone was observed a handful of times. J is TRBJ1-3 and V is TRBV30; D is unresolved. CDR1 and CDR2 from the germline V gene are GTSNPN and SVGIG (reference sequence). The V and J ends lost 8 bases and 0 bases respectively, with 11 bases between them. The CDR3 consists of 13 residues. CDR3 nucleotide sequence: TGTGCCCAATTTTCGAGCTCTGGAAACACCATATATTTT. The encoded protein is CAQFSSSGNTIYF.

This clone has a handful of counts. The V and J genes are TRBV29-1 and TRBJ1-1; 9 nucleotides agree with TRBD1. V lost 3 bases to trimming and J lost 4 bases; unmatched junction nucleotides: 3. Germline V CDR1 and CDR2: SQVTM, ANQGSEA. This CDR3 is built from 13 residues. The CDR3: CSVDRTGVTEAFF. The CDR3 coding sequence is TGCAGCGTTGATCGGACAGGGGTCACTGAAGCTTTCTTT.

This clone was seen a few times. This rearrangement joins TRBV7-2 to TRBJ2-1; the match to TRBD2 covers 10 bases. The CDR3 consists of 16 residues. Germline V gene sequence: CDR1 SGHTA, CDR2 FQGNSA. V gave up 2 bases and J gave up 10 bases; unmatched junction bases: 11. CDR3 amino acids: CASSLSVSGGPREQFF. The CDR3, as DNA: TGTGCCAGCAGCTTATCGGTTAGCGGGGGGCCCAGGGAGCAGTTCTTC.

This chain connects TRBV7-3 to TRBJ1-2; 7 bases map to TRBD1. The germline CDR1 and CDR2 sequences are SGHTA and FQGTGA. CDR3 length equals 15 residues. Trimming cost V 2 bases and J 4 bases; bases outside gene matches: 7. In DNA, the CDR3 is TGTGCCAGCAGCTTAGGGCCCGGACAGGCCTATGGCTACACCTTC. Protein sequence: CASSLGPGQAYGYTF. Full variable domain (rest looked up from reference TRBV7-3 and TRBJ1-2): GAGVSQTPSNKVTEKGKYVELRCDPISGHTALYWYRQSLGQGPEFLIYFQGTGAADDSGLPNDRFFAVRPEGSVSTLKIQRTERGDSAVYLCASSLGPGQAYGYTFGSGTRLTVV.

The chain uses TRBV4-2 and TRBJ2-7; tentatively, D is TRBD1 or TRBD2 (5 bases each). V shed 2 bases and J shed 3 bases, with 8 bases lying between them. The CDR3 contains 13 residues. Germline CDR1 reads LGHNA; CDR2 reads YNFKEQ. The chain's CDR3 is CASSQSGSYEQYF. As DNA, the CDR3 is TGTGCCAGCAGCCAATCAGGGAGCTACGAGCAGTACTTC.

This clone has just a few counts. CDR3 sequence reads: CASGLRTGASQETQYF. CDR3 DNA: TGTGCTAGTGGTCTAAGGACAGGGGCGAGCCAAGAGACCCAGTACTTC. The chain combines TRBV12-5 with TRBJ2-5; 9 nucleotides agree with TRBD1. CDR3 length: 16 residues. Germline V lookup: CDR1 LGHNT, CDR2 FRNRAP. V dropped 5 bases and J dropped 1; count of bases not matched to a gene: 8.

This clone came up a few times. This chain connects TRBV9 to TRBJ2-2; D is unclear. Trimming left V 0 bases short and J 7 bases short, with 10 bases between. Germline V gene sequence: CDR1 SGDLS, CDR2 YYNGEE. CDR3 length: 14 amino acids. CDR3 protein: CASSVEPQSGELFF. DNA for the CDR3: TGTGCCAGCAGCGTAGAACCCCAGAGCGGGGAGCTGTTTTTT.

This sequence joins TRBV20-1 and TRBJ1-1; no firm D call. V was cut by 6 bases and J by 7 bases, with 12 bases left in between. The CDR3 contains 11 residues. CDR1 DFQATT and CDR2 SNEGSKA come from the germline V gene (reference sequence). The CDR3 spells CSAMRHGEAFF. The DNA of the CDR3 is TGCAGTGCCATGAGGCATGGTGAAGCTTTCTTT.

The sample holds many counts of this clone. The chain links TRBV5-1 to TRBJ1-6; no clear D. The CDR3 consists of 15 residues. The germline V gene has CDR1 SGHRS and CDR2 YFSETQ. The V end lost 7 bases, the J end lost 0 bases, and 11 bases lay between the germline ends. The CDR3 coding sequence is TGCGCCAGCGCCGTCCGTTTCTCCTATAATTCACCCCTCCACTTT. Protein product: CASAVRFSYNSPLHF.

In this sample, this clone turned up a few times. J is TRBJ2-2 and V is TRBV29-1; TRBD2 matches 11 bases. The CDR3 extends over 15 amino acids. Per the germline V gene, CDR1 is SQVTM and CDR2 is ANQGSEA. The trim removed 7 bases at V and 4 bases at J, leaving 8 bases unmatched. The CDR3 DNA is TGCAGCGCCCCAATAGCGGGAGGGCTCACCGGGGAGCTGTTTTTT. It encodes CSAPIAGGLTGELFF.

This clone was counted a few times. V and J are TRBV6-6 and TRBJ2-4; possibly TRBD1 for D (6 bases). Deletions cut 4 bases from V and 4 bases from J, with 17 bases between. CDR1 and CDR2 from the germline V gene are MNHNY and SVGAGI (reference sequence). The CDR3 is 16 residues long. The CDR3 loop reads CASSSTQQGLKNIQYF. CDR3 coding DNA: TGTGCCAGCAGTTCTACCCAACAGGGATTGAAAAACATTCAGTACTTC.

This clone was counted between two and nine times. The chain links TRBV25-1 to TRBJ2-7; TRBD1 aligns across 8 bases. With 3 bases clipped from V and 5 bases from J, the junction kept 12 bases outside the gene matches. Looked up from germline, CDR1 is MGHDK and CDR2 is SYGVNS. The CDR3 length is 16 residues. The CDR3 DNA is TGTGCCAGCAGTGACCTAATCCGGGACAGGTACGACGAGCAGTACTTC. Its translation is CASSDLIRDRYDEQYF.

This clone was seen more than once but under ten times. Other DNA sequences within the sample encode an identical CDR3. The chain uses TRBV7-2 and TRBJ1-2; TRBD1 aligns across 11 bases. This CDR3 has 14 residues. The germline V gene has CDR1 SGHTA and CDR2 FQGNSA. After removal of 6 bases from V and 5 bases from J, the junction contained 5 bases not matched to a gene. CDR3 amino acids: CASRPGQGGYGYTF. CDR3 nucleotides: TGTGCCAGCAGACCGGGACAGGGGGGTTATGGCTACACCTTC.

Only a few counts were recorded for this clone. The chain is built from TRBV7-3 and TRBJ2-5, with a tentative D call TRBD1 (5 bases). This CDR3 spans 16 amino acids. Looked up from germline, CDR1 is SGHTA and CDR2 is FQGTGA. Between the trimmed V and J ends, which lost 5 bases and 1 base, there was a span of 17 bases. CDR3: CASSLVATVGQETQYF. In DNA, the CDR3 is TGTGCCAGCAGCCTGGTCGCGACAGTAGGCCAAGAGACCCAGTACTTC.